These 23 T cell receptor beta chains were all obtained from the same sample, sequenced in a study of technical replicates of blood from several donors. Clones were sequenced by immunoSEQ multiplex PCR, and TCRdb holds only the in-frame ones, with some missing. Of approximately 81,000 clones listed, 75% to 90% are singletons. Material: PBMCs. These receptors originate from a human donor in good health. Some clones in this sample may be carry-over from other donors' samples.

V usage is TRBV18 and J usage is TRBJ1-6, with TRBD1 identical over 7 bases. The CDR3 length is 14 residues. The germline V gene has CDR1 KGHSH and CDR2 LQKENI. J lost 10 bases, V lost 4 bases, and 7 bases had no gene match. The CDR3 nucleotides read TGTGCCAGCTCACTCCGAACAGGGGAATCACCCCTCCACTTT. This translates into CASSLRTGESPLHF.

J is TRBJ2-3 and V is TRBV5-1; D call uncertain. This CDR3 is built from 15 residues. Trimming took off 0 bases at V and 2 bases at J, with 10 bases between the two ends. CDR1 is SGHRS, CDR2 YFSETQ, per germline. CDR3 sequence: CASSLDGGNTDTQYF. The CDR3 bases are TGCGCCAGCAGCTTGGACGGCGGAAACACAGATACGCAGTATTTT.

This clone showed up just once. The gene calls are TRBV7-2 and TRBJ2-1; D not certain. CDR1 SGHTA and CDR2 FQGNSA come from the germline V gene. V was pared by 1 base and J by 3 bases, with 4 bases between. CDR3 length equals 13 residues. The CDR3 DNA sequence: TGTGCCAGCAGCTTAGGGCTCTACAATGAGCAGTTCTTC. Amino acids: CASSLGLYNEQFF.

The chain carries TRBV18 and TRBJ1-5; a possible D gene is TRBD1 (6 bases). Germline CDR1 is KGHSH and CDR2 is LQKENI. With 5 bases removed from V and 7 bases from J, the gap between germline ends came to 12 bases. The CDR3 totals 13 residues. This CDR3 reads CASSSDRNQPQHF. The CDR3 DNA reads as TGTGCCAGCTCATCGGACAGAAACCAGCCCCAGCATTTT.

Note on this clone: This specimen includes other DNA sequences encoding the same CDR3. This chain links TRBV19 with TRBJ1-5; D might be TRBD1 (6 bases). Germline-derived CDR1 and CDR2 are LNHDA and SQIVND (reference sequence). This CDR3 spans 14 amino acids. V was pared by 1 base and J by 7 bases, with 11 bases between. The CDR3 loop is CASSIGTGPQPQHF. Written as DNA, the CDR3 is TGTGCCAGTAGTATAGGCACAGGGCCACAGCCCCAGCATTTT.

CDR3 protein: CANPGQGRQPQHF. The DNA of the CDR3 is TGTGCCAACCCCGGACAGGGCAGGCAGCCCCAGCATTTT. The chain has TRBV5-3 and TRBJ1-5; 8 positions agree with TRBD1. TRBV5-3 is given ORF status, its function remaining uncertain. CDR3 length: 13 amino acids. The trim removed 9 bases at V and 7 bases at J, leaving 9 bases unmatched.

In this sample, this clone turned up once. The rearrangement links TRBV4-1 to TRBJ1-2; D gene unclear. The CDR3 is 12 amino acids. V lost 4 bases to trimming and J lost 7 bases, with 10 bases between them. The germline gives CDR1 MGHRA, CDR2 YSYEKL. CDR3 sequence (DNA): TGCGCCAGCAGCCGGGCCCGATCTGGCTACACCTTC. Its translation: CASSRARSGYTF.

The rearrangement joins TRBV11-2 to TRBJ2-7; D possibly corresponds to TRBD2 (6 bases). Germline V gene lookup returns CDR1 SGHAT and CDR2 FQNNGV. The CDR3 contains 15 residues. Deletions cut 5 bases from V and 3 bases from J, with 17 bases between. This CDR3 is CASSPGTALNYEQYF. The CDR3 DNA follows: TGTGCCAGCAGCCCCGGGACTGCGTTGAACTACGAGCAGTACTTC.

Here the CDR3 reads CAWGGYEQYF. In DNA form, the CDR3 reads TGTGCCTGGGGAGGGTACGAGCAGTACTTC. This chain uses TRBV30 with TRBJ2-7; possibly TRBD2 for D (6 bases). CDR3 length: 10 amino acids. V gave up 5 bases and J gave up 4 bases, with 6 bases separating them. Germline V gene data show CDR1 as GTSNPN and CDR2 as SVGIG (reference sequence).

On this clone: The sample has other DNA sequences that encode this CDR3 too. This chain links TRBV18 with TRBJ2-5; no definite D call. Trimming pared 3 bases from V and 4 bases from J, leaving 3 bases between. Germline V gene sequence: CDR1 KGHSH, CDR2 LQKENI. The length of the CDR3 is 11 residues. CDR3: CASSPGETQYF. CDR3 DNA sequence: TGTGCCAGCTCACCCGGAGAGACCCAGTACTTC.

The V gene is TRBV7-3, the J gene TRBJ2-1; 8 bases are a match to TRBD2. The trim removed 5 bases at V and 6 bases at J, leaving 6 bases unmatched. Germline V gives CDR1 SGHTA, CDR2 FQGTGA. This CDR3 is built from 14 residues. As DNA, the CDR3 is TGTGCCAGCAGCCCGGGACTAGTTGTCAATGAGCAGTTCTTC. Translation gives CASSPGLVVNEQFF. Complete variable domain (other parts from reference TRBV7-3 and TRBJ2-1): GAGVSQTPSNKVTEKGKYVELRCDPISGHTALYWYRQSLGQGPEFLIYFQGTGAADDSGLPNDRFFAVRPEGSVSTLKIQRTERGDSAVYLCASSPGLVVNEQFFGPGTRLTVL.

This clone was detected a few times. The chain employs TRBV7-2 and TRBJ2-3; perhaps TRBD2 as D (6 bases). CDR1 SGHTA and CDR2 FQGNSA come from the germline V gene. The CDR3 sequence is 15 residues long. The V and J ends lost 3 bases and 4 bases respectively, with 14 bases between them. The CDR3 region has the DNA TGTGCCAGCAGCTTTGGAGGGCCCTCCTCAGATACGCAGTATTTT. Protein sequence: CASSFGGPSSDTQYF.

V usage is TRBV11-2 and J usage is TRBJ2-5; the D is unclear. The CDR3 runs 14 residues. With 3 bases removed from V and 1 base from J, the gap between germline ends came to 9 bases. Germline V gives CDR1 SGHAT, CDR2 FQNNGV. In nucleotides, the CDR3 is TGTGCCAGCAGCTTGCCGTCAGGCCAAGAGACCCAGTACTTC. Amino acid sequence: CASSLPSGQETQYF. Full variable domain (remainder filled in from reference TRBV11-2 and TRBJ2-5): EAGVAQSPRYKIIEKRQSVAFWCNPISGHATLYWYQQILGQGPKLLIQFQNNGVVDDSQLPKDRFSAERLKGVDSTLKIQPAKLEDSAVYLCASSLPSGQETQYFGPGTRLLVL.

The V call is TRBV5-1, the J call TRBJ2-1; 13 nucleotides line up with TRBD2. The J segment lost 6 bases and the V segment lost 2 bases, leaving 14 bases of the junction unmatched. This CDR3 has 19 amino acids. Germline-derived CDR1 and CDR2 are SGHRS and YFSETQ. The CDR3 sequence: CASSFPTSGRPLSSNEQFF. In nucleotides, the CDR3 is TGCGCCAGCAGCTTTCCGACTAGCGGGAGGCCGCTTTCGAGCAATGAGCAGTTCTTC.

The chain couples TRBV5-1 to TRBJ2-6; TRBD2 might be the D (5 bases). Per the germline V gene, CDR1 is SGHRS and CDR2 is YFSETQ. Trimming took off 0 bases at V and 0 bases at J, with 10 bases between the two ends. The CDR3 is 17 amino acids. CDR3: CASSLVPGGSGANVLTF. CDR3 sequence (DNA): TGCGCCAGCAGCTTGGTACCAGGAGGCTCTGGGGCCAACGTCCTGACTTTC.

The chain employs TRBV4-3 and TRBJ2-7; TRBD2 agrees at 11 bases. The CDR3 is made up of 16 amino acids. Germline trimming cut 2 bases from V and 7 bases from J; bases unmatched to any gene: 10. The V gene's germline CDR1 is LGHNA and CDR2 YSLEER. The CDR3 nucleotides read TGCGCCAGCAGCCAATACCTAGCGGGGGGCAGTCGTGAGCAGTACTTC. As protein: CASSQYLAGGSREQYF.

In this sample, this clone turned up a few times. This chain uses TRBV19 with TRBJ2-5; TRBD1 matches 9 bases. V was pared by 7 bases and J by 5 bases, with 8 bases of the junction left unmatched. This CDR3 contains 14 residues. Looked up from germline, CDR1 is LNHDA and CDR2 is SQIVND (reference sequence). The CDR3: CASIGTGPGETQYF. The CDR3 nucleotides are TGTGCCAGTATCGGGACAGGGCCTGGCGAGACCCAGTACTTC.

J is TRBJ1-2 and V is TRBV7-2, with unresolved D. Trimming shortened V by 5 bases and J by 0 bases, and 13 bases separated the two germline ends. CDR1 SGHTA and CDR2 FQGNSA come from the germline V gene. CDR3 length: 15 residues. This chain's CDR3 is CASSPYSSPNYGYTF. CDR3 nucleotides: TGTGCCAGCAGCCCATACAGCTCACCTAACTATGGCTACACCTTC.

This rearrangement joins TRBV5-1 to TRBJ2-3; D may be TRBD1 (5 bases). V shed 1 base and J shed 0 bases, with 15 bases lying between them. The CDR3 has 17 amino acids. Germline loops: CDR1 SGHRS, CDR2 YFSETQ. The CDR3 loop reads CASSLSRAYASTDTQYF. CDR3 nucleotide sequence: TGCGCCAGCAGCTTGTCCAGGGCATACGCTAGCACAGATACGCAGTATTTT. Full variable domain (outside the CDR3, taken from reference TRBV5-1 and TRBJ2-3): KAGVTQTPRYLIKTRGQQVTLSCSPISGHRSVSWYQQTPGQGLQFLFEYFSETQRNKGNFPGRFSGRQFSNSRSEMNVSTLELGDSALYLCASSLSRAYASTDTQYFGPGTRLTVL.

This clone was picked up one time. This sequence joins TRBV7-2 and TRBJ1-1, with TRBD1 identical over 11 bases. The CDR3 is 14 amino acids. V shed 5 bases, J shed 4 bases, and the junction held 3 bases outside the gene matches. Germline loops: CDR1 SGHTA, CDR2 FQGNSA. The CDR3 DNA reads TGTGCCAGCAGCAAGGGACAGGGGGGCACTGAAGCTTTCTTT. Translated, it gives CASSKGQGGTEAFF.

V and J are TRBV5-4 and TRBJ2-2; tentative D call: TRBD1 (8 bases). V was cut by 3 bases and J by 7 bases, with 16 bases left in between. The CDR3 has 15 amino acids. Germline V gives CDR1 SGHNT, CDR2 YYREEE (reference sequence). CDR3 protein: CASSSQGAGVGELFF. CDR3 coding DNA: TGTGCCAGCAGCTCCCAGGGGGCGGGGGTCGGGGAGCTGTTTTTT. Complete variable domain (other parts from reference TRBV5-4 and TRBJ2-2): ETGVTQSPTHLIKTRGQQVTLRCSSQSGHNTVSWYQQALGQGPQFIFQYYREEENGRGNFPPRFSGLQFPNYSSELNVNALELDDSALYLCASSSQGAGVGELFFGEGSRLTVL.

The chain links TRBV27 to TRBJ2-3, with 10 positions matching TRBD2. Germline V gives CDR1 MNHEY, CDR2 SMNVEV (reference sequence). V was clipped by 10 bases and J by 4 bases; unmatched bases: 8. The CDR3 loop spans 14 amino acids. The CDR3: CATQASGGSDTQYF. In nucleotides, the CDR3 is TGTGCCACCCAGGCTAGCGGGGGCTCAGATACGCAGTATTTT.

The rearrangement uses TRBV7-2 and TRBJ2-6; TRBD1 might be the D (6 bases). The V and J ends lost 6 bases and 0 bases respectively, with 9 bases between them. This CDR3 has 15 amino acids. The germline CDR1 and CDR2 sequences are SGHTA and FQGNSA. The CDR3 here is CASRRGGSGANVLTF. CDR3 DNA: TGTGCCAGCAGAAGAGGGGGCTCTGGGGCCAACGTCCTGACTTTC.